This T cell receptor (beta chain) is from a study of cytomegalovirus exposure and HLA in healthy donors. The study ran its PCR with 60 Vbeta and 13 Jbeta primers. TCRdb's copy holds only in-frame clones and misses some; the assay was immunoSEQ multiplex PCR. The repertoire shows under 200,000 clones; the top ten hold less than 6.5%. Trimming cost V 0 bases and J 10 bases; bases outside gene matches: 5. The CDR3 runs to 14 residues. Germline CDR1 is SGHKS and CDR2 is YYEKEE (reference sequence). Concerning this clone itself: As yet, its antigen is unknown.

Study observations and caveats: Common viral pathogens seemed to be connected with several of the most significant clusters, according to a later analysis. Later genetic work tied a missense DCLRE1C variant to beta-chain V and J trimming.

This clonotype was obtained from a man in his thirties or forties in good health and CMV-seronegative. The sequenced material came from PBMCs. The rearrangement links TRBV5-5 to TRBJ1-3, with TRBD1 matching over 9 bases. CDR3 amino acids: CASSLASGTGTIYF. The CDR3 DNA sequence: TGTGCCAGCAGCTTGGCTTCCGGGACAGGGACCATATATTTT. Using reference TRBV5-5 and TRBJ1-3 for the parts outside the CDR3, the full variable domain is DAGVTQSPTHLIKTRGQQVTLRCSPISGHKSVSWYQQVLGQGPQFIFQYYEKEERGRGNFPDRFSARQFPNYSSELNVNALLLGDSALYLCASSLASGTGTIYFGEGSWLTVV.